The 32 T cell receptor beta chains below all came from one sample that was sequenced in a study of cytomegalovirus exposure and HLA in healthy donors. Assay: immunoSEQ multiplex PCR; the TCRdb copy retains only in-frame clones and omits some. This table has tens of thousands of clones, approximately 90% appearing once. Specimen: PBMCs. These receptors were collected from a man between 18 and 29 years old in good health and CMV-seronegative.

This chain uses TRBV27 with TRBJ1-1; D ambiguous. Trimming cost V 5 bases and J 4 bases, with 11 bases left between them. The CDR3 length is 13 residues. Germline V CDR1 and CDR2: MNHEY, SMNVEV (reference sequence). The CDR3 DNA reads as TGTGCCAGCAGTCAAGGAGTGTTCACTGAAGCTTTCTTT. It specifies CASSQGVFTEAFF.

The chain carries TRBV19 and TRBJ2-3; 11 bases agree with TRBD2. The CDR3 loop spans 17 amino acids. The V gene's germline CDR1 is LNHDA and CDR2 SQIVND (reference sequence). V lost 5 bases to trimming and J lost 2 bases; unmatched junction nucleotides: 9. CDR3: CASSLLPGLAVTDTQYF. CDR3 DNA: TGTGCCAGTAGTTTACTCCCGGGACTAGCGGTCACAGATACGCAGTATTTT.

CDR3 loop: CASSSGQGTIWNTEAFF. In DNA form, the CDR3 reads TGTGCCAGCAGCTCAGGACAGGGGACCATATGGAACACTGAAGCTTTCTTT. The chain is built from TRBV7-8 and TRBJ1-1, with 9 bases lining up with TRBD1. V shed 4 bases and J 1 base; nucleotides not matched to a gene: 10. The CDR3 has 17 residues. CDR1 is SGHVS and CDR2 is FQNEAQ in the germline V gene.

The chain joins TRBV28 to TRBJ2-6; a weak D match, TRBD1 (6 bases). Trimming took 3 bases from V and 4 from J, leaving 10 bases between them. This CDR3 contains 15 residues. Germline V gives CDR1 MDHEN, CDR2 SYDVKM. CDR3 region: CASSLDSIGANVLTF. CDR3 coding DNA: TGTGCCAGCAGTTTGGACAGTATCGGGGCCAACGTCCTGACTTTC. Supplemented by reference TRBV28 and TRBJ2-6, the full variable domain reads DVKVTQSSRYLVKRTGEKVFLECVQDMDHENMFWYRQDPGLGLRLIYFSYDVKMKEKGDIPEGYSVSREKKERFSLILESASTNQTSMYLCASSLDSIGANVLTFGAGSRLTVL.

The chain recombines TRBV6-1 with TRBJ2-2; perhaps TRBD1 as D (7 bases). V was clipped by 7 bases and J by 5 bases, with 14 bases between them. Looked up from germline, CDR1 is MNHNS and CDR2 is SASEGT. The CDR3 sequence is 14 residues long. The DNA for the CDR3 is TGTGCCAGCATCCAGACAGGGAGGACCGGGGAGCTGTTTTTT. This gives the protein CASIQTGRTGELFF.

V gene TRBV7-8 combines with J gene TRBJ2-1, with TRBD2 identical over 8 bases. This CDR3 has 14 residues. Germline V CDR1 and CDR2: SGHVS, FQNEAQ. The V gene end was trimmed by 1 base and the J gene end by 10 bases; junction bases not matched to a gene: 6. In DNA, the CDR3 is TGTGCCAGCAGCTTAGTTCTTAGCGGGACAGAGCAGTTCTTC. Translated, it gives CASSLVLSGTEQFF.

The V gene is TRBV18, the J gene TRBJ2-7; 11 bases map to TRBD1. The V segment lost 3 bases and the J segment 6 bases; nucleotides outside the gene matches: 7. CDR3 length: 15 residues. CDR1 and CDR2 from the germline V gene are KGHSH and LQKENI. CDR3 residues: CASSPIEGTGGEQYF. In DNA form, the CDR3 reads TGTGCCAGCTCACCGATTGAAGGGACAGGGGGCGAGCAGTACTTC. Drawing the rest from reference TRBV18 and TRBJ2-7, the complete variable domain is NAGVMQNPRHLVRRRGQEARLRCSPMKGHSHVYWYRQLPEEGLKFMVYLQKENIIDESGMPKERFSAEFPKEGPSILRIQQVVRGDSAAYFCASSPIEGTGGEQYFGPGTRLTVT.

The chain is built from TRBV4-3 and TRBJ1-2; 7 positions match TRBD1. The germline CDR1 and CDR2 sequences are LGHNA and YSLEER. The trim removed 1 base at V and 2 bases at J, leaving 10 bases unmatched. This CDR3 has 17 amino acids. CDR3 sequence: CASSQVLGTVLNYGYTF. CDR3 nucleotide sequence: TGCGCCAGCAGCCAAGTTCTCGGGACAGTTTTAAACTATGGCTACACCTTC.

This clone was seen just once. This sequence joins TRBV5-1 and TRBJ1-4; 7 bases agree with TRBD1. Germline CDR1 SGHRS, CDR2 YFSETQ. The CDR3 covers 15 residues. V was clipped by 0 bases and J by 8 bases; unmatched bases: 7. The CDR3 nucleotides are TGCGCCAGCAGCTTGGCCCAGGGGGGAAGAGAAAAACTGTTTTTT. Residues: CASSLAQGGREKLFF. The entire variable domain, with the rest obtained from reference TRBV5-1 and TRBJ1-4, is as follows: KAGVTQTPRYLIKTRGQQVTLSCSPISGHRSVSWYQQTPGQGLQFLFEYFSETQRNKGNFPGRFSGRQFSNSRSEMNVSTLELGDSALYLCASSLAQGGREKLFFGSGTQLSVL.

This chain joins TRBV5-4 and TRBJ2-7; the match to TRBD2 covers 13 bases. Trimming at V came to 3 bases and at J to 3 bases, leaving 9 bases not matched to a gene. There are 17 residues in the CDR3. Germline values: CDR1 SGHNT, CDR2 YYREEE (reference sequence). CDR3 DNA: TGTGCCAGCAGCTATCCGGGACTAGCGGGAACCGACTACGAGCAGTACTTC. Encoded protein: CASSYPGLAGTDYEQYF.

This sequence joins TRBV2 and TRBJ2-1, with 10 bases fitting TRBD2. Germline CDR1 and CDR2: SNHLY and FYNNEI. After removal of 4 bases from V and 3 bases from J, the junction contained 3 bases not matched to a gene. The CDR3 covers 15 residues. The CDR3 nucleotides read TGTGCCAGCAGTGTCCTAGCGGGGGACTACAATGAGCAGTTCTTC. The encoded protein is CASSVLAGDYNEQFF.

CDR3 loop: CASSGRGAGYTDTQYF. CDR3 coding DNA: TGTGCCAGCAGTGGTCGGGGGGCCGGTTACACAGATACGCAGTATTTT. The chain uses TRBV6-1 and TRBJ2-3; a possible D gene is TRBD2 (7 bases). This CDR3 is 16 amino acids long. Trimming took off 4 bases at V and 2 bases at J, with 16 bases between the two ends. The germline CDR1 and CDR2 sequences are MNHNS and SASEGT.

The count of this clone is one. The chain couples TRBV5-6 to TRBJ1-2, with 8 nucleotides matching TRBD1. V trimming: 2 bases; J trimming: 1 base; junction bases outside the gene matches: 7. Germline V lookup: CDR1 SGHDT, CDR2 YYEEEE. The CDR3 has 16 residues. The CDR3 nucleotides are TGTGCCAGCAGCTTTGGGACAGGAGGATTTAACTATGGCTACACCTTC. Residues: CASSFGTGGFNYGYTF.

CDR3 sequence: CASSRSISGGALYEQFF. The CDR3 coding sequence is TGCGCCAGCAGCCGAAGTATTAGCGGGGGGGCCCTCTATGAGCAGTTCTTC. This chain joins TRBV4-1 and TRBJ2-1; 11 nucleotides align to TRBD2. J was trimmed by 8 bases and V by 4 bases; bases with no gene match: 13. Germline V lookup: CDR1 MGHRA, CDR2 YSYEKL. The CDR3 runs 17 residues.

The rearrangement joins TRBV6-1 to TRBJ2-7; 10 nucleotides line up with TRBD2. CDR3 length: 14 residues. The V and J ends lost 5 bases and 3 bases, in that order; junction bases with no gene match: 4. CDR1 is MNHNS and CDR2 is SASEGT in the germline V gene. CDR3 amino acids: CASSTGTSVYEQYF. The CDR3 region has the DNA TGTGCCAGCAGTACCGGGACTAGCGTCTACGAGCAGTACTTC.

The rearrangement joins TRBV7-7 to TRBJ2-1, with TRBD1 matching 7 bases. The CDR3 has 13 amino acids. Germline values: CDR1 SSHAT, CDR2 FNYEAQ (reference sequence). CDR3 DNA sequence: TGTGACCCATCGGGACAGTGGGGCAATGAGCAGTTCTTC. This codes for CDPSGQWGNEQFF.

This CDR3 is CASTPGQGLKTQYF. Written as DNA, the CDR3 is TGTGCCAGTACCCCGGGACAGGGTTTGAAGACCCAGTACTTC. The V call is TRBV19, the J call TRBJ2-5; the match to TRBD1 covers 9 bases. After removal of 7 bases from V and 6 bases from J, the junction contained 9 bases not matched to a gene. CDR1 is LNHDA, CDR2 SQIVND, per germline (reference sequence). This CDR3 contains 14 residues. Based on the CDR3 plus reference TRBV19 and TRBJ2-5, the full variable domain is DGGITQSPKYLFRKEGQNVTLSCEQNLNHDAMYWYRQDPGQGLRLIYYSQIVNDFQKGDIAEGYSVSREKKESFPLTVTSAQKNPTAFYLCASTPGQGLKTQYFGPGTRLLVL.

This rearrangement joins TRBV6-4 to TRBJ2-1; 7 bases are shared with TRBD1. The CDR3 extends over 15 amino acids. Germline CDR1 is MRHNA and CDR2 is SNTAGT. V lost 0 bases, J lost 5 bases, and 4 bases stayed unmatched. The CDR3 reads CASSDSWQGDNEQFF. The CDR3 DNA sequence: TGTGCCAGCAGTGACTCGTGGCAGGGGGACAATGAGCAGTTCTTC.

The rearrangement uses TRBV7-8 and TRBJ2-1; 12 positions match TRBD2. The CDR3 is 17 residues long. The V segment lost 0 bases and the J segment 9 bases; nucleotides outside the gene matches: 9. CDR1 is SGHVS, CDR2 FQNEAQ, per germline. The CDR3 region has the DNA TGTGCCAGCAGCTTAGCGAAAGGACTAGCGGGACCGGGTGAGCAGTTCTTC. Amino acids: CASSLAKGLAGPGEQFF.

The V call is TRBV7-2, the J call TRBJ1-1, with a weak D call TRBD1 (5 bases). V was trimmed by 1 base and J by 4 bases, leaving 13 bases between them. The germline gives CDR1 SGHTA, CDR2 FQGNSA. This CDR3 spans 15 amino acids. The CDR3 is CASSLVWGVGTEAFF. In DNA, the CDR3 is TGTGCCAGCAGCTTAGTTTGGGGGGTGGGCACTGAAGCTTTCTTT. Using reference TRBV7-2 and TRBJ1-1 for the parts outside the CDR3, the full variable domain is GAGVSQSPSNKVTEKGKDVELRCDPISGHTALYWYRQSLGQGLEFLIYFQGNSAPDKSGLPSDRFSAERTGGSVSTLTIQRTQQEDSAVYLCASSLVWGVGTEAFFGQGTRLTVV.

The rearrangement links TRBV19 to TRBJ1-3, with D perhaps matching TRBD1 (6 bases). Trimming pared 6 bases from V and 0 bases from J, leaving 15 bases between. Germline V gene lookup returns CDR1 LNHDA and CDR2 SQIVND (reference sequence). CDR3 length: 16 residues. The CDR3 DNA follows: TGTGCCAGTAGGGATGCACAGGGAACCTCTGGAAACACCATATATTTT. The encoded protein is CASRDAQGTSGNTIYF.

This rearrangement joins TRBV19 to TRBJ1-6, with TRBD1 identical over 9 bases. Losses at the gene ends were 5 bases for V and 7 bases for J; bases not matched to a gene: 9. The CDR3 covers 16 residues. Germline V gene sequence: CDR1 LNHDA, CDR2 SQIVND (reference sequence). The DNA for the CDR3 is TGTGCCAGTAGTTCCCAGACAGGGGGTCTAAATTCACCCCTCCACTTT. Translation: CASSSQTGGLNSPLHF.

The rearrangement joins TRBV19 to TRBJ1-5; tentative D call: TRBD1 (5 bases). The V end was cut by 7 bases, the J end by 5 bases, with 12 bases between. Germline V CDR1 and CDR2: LNHDA, SQIVND (reference sequence). The CDR3 covers 13 residues. CDR3 DNA sequence: TGTGCCAGTAAGTGGGGGGGGGATCAGCCCCAGCATTTT. It codes for CASKWGGDQPQHF.

This clone came up a few times. CDR3 region: CASSLGHSNTEAFF. The DNA for the CDR3 is TGTGCCAGCAGCTTAGGACACTCTAACACTGAAGCTTTCTTT. This chain connects TRBV11-1 to TRBJ1-1; no reliable D call. CDR1 is SGHAT and CDR2 is FQDESV in the germline V gene (reference sequence). Trimming took off 1 base at V and 2 bases at J, with 8 bases between the two ends. The CDR3 runs to 14 residues.

The V gene is TRBV7-3, the J gene TRBJ1-2; 9 nucleotides line up with TRBD1. With 1 base clipped from V and 6 bases from J, the junction kept 9 bases outside the gene matches. Germline V gene data show CDR1 as SGHTA and CDR2 as FQGTGA. The CDR3 extends over 16 amino acids. DNA for the CDR3: TGTGCCAGCAGCTTAAGTCTAACAGGGGGCGAGAATGGCTACACCTTC. Its translation: CASSLSLTGGENGYTF.

The rearrangement links TRBV14 to TRBJ2-1, with TRBD2 matching 10 bases. The ends lost 1 base at V and 1 base at J; junction bases unmatched: 7. The CDR3 loop spans 18 amino acids. Looked up from germline, CDR1 is SGHDN and CDR2 is FVKESK. CDR3 loop: CASSQGPSGGRSYNEQFF. DNA for the CDR3: TGTGCCAGCAGCCAAGGCCCTAGCGGGGGTCGGTCCTACAATGAGCAGTTCTTC.

The V call is TRBV27, the J call TRBJ2-7; the match to TRBD1 covers 7 bases. J gave up 1 base and V 4 bases, and 7 bases lay outside the gene matches. CDR3 length equals 15 residues. Germline loops: CDR1 MNHEY, CDR2 SMNVEV (reference sequence). CDR3 in amino acids: CASSYLGTASYEQYF. The CDR3 DNA reads as TGTGCCAGCAGTTACCTCGGGACAGCATCCTACGAGCAGTACTTC.

The chain links TRBV10-3 to TRBJ1-4, with D possibly being TRBD1 (6 bases). V lost 0 bases and J lost 2, with 10 bases in between. This CDR3 region has 16 residues. Germline values: CDR1 ENHRY, CDR2 SYGVKD. The CDR3 bases are TGTGCCATCAGTGAGTCGAAGCAGGGGACTAATGAAAAACTGTTTTTT. Translating it yields CAISESKQGTNEKLFF.

This clone was found once. This chain connects TRBV6-4 to TRBJ2-3, with 7 bases aligning to TRBD2. Germline CDR1 MRHNA, CDR2 SNTAGT. J lost 5 bases, V lost 3 bases, and 8 bases had no gene match. CDR3 length: 15 amino acids. CDR3 DNA: TGTGCCAGCAGTGATTCGGGGGGTAGCGTAGATACGCAGTATTTT. Its protein product is CASSDSGGSVDTQYF.

This chain uses TRBV7-2 with TRBJ1-3; D may be TRBD1 (5 bases). V was shortened by 5 bases and J by 0 bases, with 8 bases between the two germline ends. This CDR3 is built from 14 residues. The germline CDR1 and CDR2 sequences are SGHTA and FQGNSA. This chain's CDR3 is CASSADSSGNTIYF. CDR3 coding DNA: TGTGCCAGCAGCGCAGACAGCTCTGGAAACACCATATATTTT.

J is TRBJ2-6 and V is TRBV7-9, with no clear D. Trimming stripped 2 bases from V and 5 bases from J, with 10 bases between. Looked up from germline, CDR1 is SEHNR and CDR2 is FQNEAQ (reference sequence). The CDR3 sequence is 15 residues long. CDR3 region: CASSLTHSWANVLTF. DNA of the CDR3: TGTGCCAGCAGCTTAACACATAGCTGGGCCAACGTCCTGACTTTC.

This chain uses TRBV11-1 with TRBJ1-5, with D possibly being TRBD1 (6 bases). V was shortened by 3 bases and J by 3 bases, with 9 bases between the two germline ends. This CDR3 spans 14 amino acids. In germline, CDR1 is SGHAT, CDR2 FQDESV (reference sequence). CDR3 nucleotides: TGTGCCAGCAGCTTCAGGGGACCCAATCAGCCCCAGCATTTT. This sequence encodes CASSFRGPNQPQHF.